The subject of this entry is one T cell receptor (beta chain). Antigen unknown. The CDR3 totals 15 residues. Trimming stripped 1 base from V and 6 bases from J, with 15 bases between. In germline, CDR1 is SGHAT, CDR2 FQNNGV. The authors loaded roughly 180 ng DNA, about 30,000 T cell genomes, into sorted-subset replicate PCRs. Generated by immunoSEQ multiplex PCR, the TCRdb table keeps only in-frame clones and is missing some. Of roughly 720,000 clones listed, around 90% were seen once; the top ten hold around a third. This record comes from a study of shared clonotypes between healthy human individuals. In CD8 memory, CD45RO+ cells were put together with CCR7-negative CD45RA+ TemRA cells. Points from the study as a whole: Among a handful of donors, approximately 5.4% of naive CD4 clonotypes were found in common. For sorted subsets, rarefaction showed incomplete sequencing despite large depth.

The rearrangement uses TRBV11-2 and TRBJ1-2, with a possible D match to TRBD1 (5 bases). The receptor comes from a man in his late teens or twenties in good health. Some clones in this sample may be carry-over from other donors' samples. Sample: memory CD8+ T cells from PBMCs. Subset indicated: CD45RO+ cells pooled with CCR7-negative TemRA cells. CDR3 nucleotides: TGTGCCAGCAGCTTAGGAGTAAGGGCGGGGGATGGCTACACCTTC. It translates to CASSLGVRAGDGYTF.